The 7 T cell receptor beta chains given below trace back to one sample, sequenced in a study of cytomegalovirus exposure and HLA in healthy donors. The primer mix had 60 Vbeta and 13 Jbeta primers. The assay was immunoSEQ multiplex PCR, and TCRdb's table has in-frame clones only and misses some. The sample data list some 70,000 clones. The sample consisted of PBMCs. Receptors were obtained from a man aged 35 to 55 in good health and CMV-seronegative.

CDR3 nucleotide sequence: TGTGCCACCAGCCCCGGCACAGGGGTATCACCCCTCCACTTT. Translation: CATSPGTGVSPLHF. The chain links TRBV15 to TRBJ1-6; 7 positions match TRBD1. This CDR3 has 14 residues. Losses at the gene ends were 5 bases for V and 10 bases for J; bases not matched to a gene: 8. CDR1 LNHNV and CDR2 YYDKDF come from the germline V gene (reference sequence).

This chain uses TRBV2 with TRBJ1-1, with 9 bases aligning to TRBD1. Per the germline V gene, CDR1 is SNHLY and CDR2 is FYNNEI. Trimming cost V 6 bases and J 3 bases; bases outside gene matches: 5. This CDR3 region has 14 residues. This CDR3 is CASSWDRDYTEAFF. The CDR3 DNA reads TGTGCCAGCAGCTGGGACAGGGATTACACTGAAGCTTTCTTT.

V gene TRBV11-2 combines with J gene TRBJ1-1, with unresolved D. The germline CDR1 and CDR2 sequences are SGHAT and FQNNGV. CDR3 length: 13 amino acids. V gave up 5 bases and J gave up 5 bases, with 12 bases separating them. Here the CDR3 reads CASSRHAGTEAFF. For the CDR3, the DNA is TGTGCCAGCAGCCGACACGCAGGAACTGAAGCTTTCTTT. Filled out from reference TRBV11-2 and TRBJ1-1, the complete variable domain reads EAGVAQSPRYKIIEKRQSVAFWCNPISGHATLYWYQQILGQGPKLLIQFQNNGVVDDSQLPKDRFSAERLKGVDSTLKIQPAKLEDSAVYLCASSRHAGTEAFFGQGTRLTVV.

This chain links TRBV28 with TRBJ1-5; 10 bases match TRBD1. The CDR3 sequence is 15 residues long. Germline values: CDR1 MDHEN, CDR2 SYDVKM. Trimming took 6 bases from V and 6 from J; bases not matched to a gene: 8. The CDR3 is CASRALTGGVQPQHF. The CDR3 bases are TGTGCCAGCAGAGCACTGACAGGGGGCGTTCAGCCCCAGCATTTT.

The chain has TRBV4-2 and TRBJ1-5; 7 positions agree with TRBD1. Trimming cost V 0 bases and J 2 bases; bases outside gene matches: 10. This CDR3 is 18 amino acids long. Germline CDR1 and CDR2: LGHNA and YNFKEQ. Here the CDR3 reads CASSQDEVAGGGNQPQHF. In nucleotides, the CDR3 is TGTGCCAGCAGCCAAGATGAGGTGGCAGGGGGAGGCAATCAGCCCCAGCATTTT.

The chain links TRBV5-1 to TRBJ1-5, with D unclear. This CDR3 is 15 amino acids long. V was cut by 0 bases and J by 4 bases, with 11 bases left in between. Germline assignment: CDR1 SGHRS and CDR2 YFSETQ. The CDR3 reads CASSLAGRVNQPQHF. CDR3 in DNA: TGCGCCAGCAGCTTGGCCGGGAGGGTGAATCAGCCCCAGCATTTT.

This sequence joins TRBV9 and TRBJ2-1, with 8 bases identical to TRBD2. The length of the CDR3 is 14 residues. Germline V gene data show CDR1 as SGDLS and CDR2 as YYNGEE. The trim removed 2 bases at V and 4 bases at J, leaving 2 bases unmatched. CDR3 sequence: CASSVSSGYNEQFF. Written as DNA, the CDR3 is TGTGCCAGCAGCGTCTCTAGCGGGTACAATGAGCAGTTCTTC.